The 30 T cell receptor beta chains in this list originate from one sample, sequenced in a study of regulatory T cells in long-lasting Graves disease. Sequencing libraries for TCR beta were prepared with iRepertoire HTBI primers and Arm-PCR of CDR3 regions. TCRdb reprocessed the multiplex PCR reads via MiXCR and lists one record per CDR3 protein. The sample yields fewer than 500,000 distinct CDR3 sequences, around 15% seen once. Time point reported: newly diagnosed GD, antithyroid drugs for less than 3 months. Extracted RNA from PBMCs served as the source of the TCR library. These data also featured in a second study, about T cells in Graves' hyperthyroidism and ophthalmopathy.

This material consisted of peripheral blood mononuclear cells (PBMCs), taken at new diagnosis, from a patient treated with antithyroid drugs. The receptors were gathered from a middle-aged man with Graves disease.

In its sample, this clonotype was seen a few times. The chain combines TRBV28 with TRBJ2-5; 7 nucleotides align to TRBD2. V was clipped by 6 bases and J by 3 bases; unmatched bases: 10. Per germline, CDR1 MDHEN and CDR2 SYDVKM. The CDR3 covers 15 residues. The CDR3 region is CASRKGEGGKETQYF. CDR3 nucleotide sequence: TGTGCCAGCAGGAAAGGGGAGGGCGGGAAAGAGACCCAGTACTTC.

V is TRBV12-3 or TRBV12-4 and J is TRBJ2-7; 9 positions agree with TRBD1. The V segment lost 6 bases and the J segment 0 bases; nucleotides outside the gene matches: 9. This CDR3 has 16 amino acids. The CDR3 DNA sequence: TGTGCCAGCAGCCGCGCCGGGACAGGGATCTCCTACGAGCAGTACTTC. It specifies CASSRAGTGISYEQYF.

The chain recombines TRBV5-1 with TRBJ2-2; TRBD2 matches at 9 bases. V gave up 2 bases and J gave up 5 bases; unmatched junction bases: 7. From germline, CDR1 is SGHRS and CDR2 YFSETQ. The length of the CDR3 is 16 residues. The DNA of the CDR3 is TGCGCCAGCAGCTTAGGAGCGGGAGGATCAACCGGGGAGCTGTTTTTT. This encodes CASSLGAGGSTGELFF.

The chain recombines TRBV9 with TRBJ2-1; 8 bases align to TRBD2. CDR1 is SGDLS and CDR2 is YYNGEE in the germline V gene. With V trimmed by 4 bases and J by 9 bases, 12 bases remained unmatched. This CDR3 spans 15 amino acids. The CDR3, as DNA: TGTGCCAGCAGCCCCCGGGGGGGAAAGTTGAGTGAGCAGTTCTTC. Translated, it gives CASSPRGGKLSEQFF.

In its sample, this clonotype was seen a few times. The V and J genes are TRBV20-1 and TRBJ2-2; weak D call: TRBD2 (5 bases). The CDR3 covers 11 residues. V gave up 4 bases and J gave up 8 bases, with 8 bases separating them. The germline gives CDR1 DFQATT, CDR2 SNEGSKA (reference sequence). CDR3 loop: CSATEGGELFF. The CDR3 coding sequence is TGCAGTGCTACTGAGGGAGGGGAGCTGTTTTTT.

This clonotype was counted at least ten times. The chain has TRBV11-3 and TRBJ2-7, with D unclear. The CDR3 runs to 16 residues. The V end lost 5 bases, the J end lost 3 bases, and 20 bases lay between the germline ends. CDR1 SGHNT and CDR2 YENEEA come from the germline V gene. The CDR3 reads CASSPVERQTLYEQYF. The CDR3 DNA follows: TGTGCCAGCAGCCCTGTGGAGCGTCAAACCCTCTACGAGCAGTACTTC.

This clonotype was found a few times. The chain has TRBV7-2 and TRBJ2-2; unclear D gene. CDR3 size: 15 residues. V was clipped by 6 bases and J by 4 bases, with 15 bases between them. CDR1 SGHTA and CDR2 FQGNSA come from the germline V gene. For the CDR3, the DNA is TGTGCCAGCAGGAGTAGGGCAGGACGCACCGGGGAGCTGTTTTTT. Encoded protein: CASRSRAGRTGELFF.

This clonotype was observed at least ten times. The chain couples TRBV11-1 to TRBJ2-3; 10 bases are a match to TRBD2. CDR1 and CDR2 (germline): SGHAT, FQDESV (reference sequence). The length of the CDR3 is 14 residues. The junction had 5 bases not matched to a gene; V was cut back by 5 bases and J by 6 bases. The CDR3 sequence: CASSTSGKSDTQYF. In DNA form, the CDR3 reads TGTGCCAGCAGCACTAGCGGGAAGTCCGATACGCAGTATTTT.

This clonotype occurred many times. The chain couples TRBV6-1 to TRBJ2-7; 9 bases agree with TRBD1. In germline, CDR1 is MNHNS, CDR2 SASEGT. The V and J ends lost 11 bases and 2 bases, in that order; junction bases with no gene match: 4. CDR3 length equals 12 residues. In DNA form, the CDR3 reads TGTGCCGCCGGGACAGGGCCCTACGAGCAGTACTTC. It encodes CAAGTGPYEQYF.

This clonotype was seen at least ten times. CDR3: CASSRGLTLGNDEQFF. The CDR3 DNA reads TGTGCCAGCAGTAGAGGACTCACTCTGGGTAACGATGAGCAGTTCTTC. The chain links TRBV12-3 or TRBV12-4 to TRBJ2-1, with D maybe TRBD2 (5 bases). This CDR3 has 16 amino acids. V dropped 5 bases and J dropped 8 bases, with 22 bases sitting between them.

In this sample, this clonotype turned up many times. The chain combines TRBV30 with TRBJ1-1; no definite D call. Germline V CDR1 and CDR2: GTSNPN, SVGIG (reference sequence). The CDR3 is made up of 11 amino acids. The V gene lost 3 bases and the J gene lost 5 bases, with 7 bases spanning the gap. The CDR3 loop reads CAWRVGTEAFF. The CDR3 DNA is TGTGCCTGGAGAGTTGGAACTGAAGCTTTCTTT.

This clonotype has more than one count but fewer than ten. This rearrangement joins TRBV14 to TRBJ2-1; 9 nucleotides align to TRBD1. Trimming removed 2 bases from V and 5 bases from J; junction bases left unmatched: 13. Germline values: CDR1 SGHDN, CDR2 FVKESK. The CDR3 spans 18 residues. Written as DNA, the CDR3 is TGTGCCAGCAGCCAACTAACCGGGACAGGGCCGGGGAACAATGAGCAGTTCTTC. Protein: CASSQLTGTGPGNNEQFF.

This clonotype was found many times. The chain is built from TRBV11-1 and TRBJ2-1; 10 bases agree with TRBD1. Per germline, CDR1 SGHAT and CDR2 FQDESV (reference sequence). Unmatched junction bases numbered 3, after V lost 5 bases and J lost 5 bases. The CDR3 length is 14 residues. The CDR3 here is CASSHGQGDNEQFF. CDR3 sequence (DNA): TGTGCCAGCAGCCACGGACAGGGGGACAATGAGCAGTTCTTC.

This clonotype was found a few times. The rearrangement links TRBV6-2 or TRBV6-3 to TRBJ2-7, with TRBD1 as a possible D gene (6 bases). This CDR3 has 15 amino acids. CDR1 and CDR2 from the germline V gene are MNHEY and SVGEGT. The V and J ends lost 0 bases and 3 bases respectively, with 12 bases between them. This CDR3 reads CASSYSPRQDYEQYF. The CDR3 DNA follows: TGTGCCAGCAGTTACTCCCCGAGACAGGACTACGAGCAGTACTTC.

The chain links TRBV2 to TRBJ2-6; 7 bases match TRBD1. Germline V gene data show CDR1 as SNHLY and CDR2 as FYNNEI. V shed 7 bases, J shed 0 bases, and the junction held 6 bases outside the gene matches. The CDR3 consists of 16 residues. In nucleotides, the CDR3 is TGTGCCAGCACCCTAGACAGGGTCTCTGGGGCCAACGTCCTGACTTTC. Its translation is CASTLDRVSGANVLTF.

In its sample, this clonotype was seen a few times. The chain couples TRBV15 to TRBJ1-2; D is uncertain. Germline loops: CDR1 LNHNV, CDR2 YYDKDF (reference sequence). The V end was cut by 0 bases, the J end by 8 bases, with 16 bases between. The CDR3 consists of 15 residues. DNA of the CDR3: TGTGCCACCAGCAGAGATCATCCGGGCGACGGGGGCTACACCTTC. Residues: CATSRDHPGDGGYTF.

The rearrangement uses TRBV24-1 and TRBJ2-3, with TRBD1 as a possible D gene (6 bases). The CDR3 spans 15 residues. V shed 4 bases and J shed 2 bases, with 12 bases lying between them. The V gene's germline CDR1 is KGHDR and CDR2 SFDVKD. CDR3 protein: CATSDSGQNTDTQYF. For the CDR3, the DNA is TGTGCCACCAGTGACTCCGGACAGAACACAGATACGCAGTATTTT.

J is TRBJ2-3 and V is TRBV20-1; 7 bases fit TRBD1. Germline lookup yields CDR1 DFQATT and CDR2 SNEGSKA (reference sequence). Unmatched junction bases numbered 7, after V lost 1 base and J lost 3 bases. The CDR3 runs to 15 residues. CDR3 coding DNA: TGCAGTGCTAGAGTGGGCAGGGGGTTAACAGATACGCAGTATTTT. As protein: CSARVGRGLTDTQYF.

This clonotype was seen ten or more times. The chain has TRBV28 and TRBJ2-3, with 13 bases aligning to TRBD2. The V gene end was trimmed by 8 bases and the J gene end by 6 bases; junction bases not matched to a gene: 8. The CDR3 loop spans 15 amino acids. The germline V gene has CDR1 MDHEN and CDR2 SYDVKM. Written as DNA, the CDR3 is TGTGCCAGCTCGGGACTAGCGGGGCCCGCGGATACGCAGTATTTT. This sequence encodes CASSGLAGPADTQYF.

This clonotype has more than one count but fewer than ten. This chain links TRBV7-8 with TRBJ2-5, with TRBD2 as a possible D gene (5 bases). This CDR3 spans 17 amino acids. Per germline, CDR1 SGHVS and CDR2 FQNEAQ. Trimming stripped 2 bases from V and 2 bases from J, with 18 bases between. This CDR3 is CASSLPRNRGSQETQYF. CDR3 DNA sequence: TGTGCCAGCAGCTTACCTCGGAACCGGGGATCGCAAGAGACCCAGTACTTC.

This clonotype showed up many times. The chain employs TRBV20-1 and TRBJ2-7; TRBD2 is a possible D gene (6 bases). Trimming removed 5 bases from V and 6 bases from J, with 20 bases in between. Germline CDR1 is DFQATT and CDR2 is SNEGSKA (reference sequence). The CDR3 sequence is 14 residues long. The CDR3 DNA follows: TGCAGTGCTCGGGAGATGGGGGGATCCGTCGAGCAGTACTTC. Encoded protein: CSAREMGGSVEQYF.

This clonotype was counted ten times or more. The CDR3 DNA reads TGCAGCGTTGAAGATCGAGGGCAGCCGGGGTACGAGCAGTACTTC. Translated, it gives CSVEDRGQPGYEQYF. This rearrangement joins TRBV29-1 to TRBJ2-7; D may be TRBD2 (5 bases). Germline loops: CDR1 SQVTM, CDR2 ANQGSEA. The V end lost 0 bases, the J end lost 4 bases, and 16 bases lay between the germline ends. This CDR3 contains 15 residues.

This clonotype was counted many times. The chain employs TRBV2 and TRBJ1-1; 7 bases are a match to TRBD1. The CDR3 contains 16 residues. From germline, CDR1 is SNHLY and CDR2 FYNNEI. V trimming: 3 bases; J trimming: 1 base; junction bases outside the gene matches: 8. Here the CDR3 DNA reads TGTGCCAGCAGTGACCGACAGGGCTTGGAGAACACTGAAGCTTTCTTT. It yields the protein CASSDRQGLENTEAFF.

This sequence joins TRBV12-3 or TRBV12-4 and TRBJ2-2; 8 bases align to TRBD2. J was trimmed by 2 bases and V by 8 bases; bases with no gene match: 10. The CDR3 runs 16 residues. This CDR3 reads CASQPGGGGNTGELFF. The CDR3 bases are TGTGCCAGCCAACCGGGGGGGGGGGGTAACACCGGGGAGCTGTTTTTT.

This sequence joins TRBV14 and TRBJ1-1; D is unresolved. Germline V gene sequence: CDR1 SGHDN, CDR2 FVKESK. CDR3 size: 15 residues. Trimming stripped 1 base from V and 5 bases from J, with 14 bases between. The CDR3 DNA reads TGTGCCAGCAGCCAAGTTTCCGCAGTACAGACTGAAGCTTTCTTT. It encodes CASSQVSAVQTEAFF.

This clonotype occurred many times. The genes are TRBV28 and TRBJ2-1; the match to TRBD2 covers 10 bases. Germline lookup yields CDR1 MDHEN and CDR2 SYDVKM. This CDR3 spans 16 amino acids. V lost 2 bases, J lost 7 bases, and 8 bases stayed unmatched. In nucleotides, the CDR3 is TGTGCCAGCAGTTTAGTTAGCGGGAGGCTTCATAATGAGCAGTTCTTC. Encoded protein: CASSLVSGRLHNEQFF.

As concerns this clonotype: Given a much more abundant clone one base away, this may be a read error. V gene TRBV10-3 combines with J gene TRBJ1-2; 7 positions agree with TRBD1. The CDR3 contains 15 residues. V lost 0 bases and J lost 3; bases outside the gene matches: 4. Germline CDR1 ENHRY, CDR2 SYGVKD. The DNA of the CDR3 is TGTGCCATCAGTGAGTCCTACGGACAGGACTATGGCTACACCTTC. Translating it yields CAISESYGQDYGYTF.

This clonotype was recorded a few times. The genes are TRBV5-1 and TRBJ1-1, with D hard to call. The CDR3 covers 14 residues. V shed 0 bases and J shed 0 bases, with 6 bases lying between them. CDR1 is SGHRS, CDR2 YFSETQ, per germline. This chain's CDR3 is CASSLGEMNTEAFF. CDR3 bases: TGCGCCAGCAGCTTGGGCGAAATGAACACTGAAGCTTTCTTT.

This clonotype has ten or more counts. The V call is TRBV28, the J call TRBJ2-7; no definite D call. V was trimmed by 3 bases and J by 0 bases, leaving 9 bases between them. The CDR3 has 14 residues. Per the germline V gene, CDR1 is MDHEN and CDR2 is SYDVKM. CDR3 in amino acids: CASSFRHHSYEQYF. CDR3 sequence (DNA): TGTGCCAGCAGTTTCCGACACCACTCCTACGAGCAGTACTTC.

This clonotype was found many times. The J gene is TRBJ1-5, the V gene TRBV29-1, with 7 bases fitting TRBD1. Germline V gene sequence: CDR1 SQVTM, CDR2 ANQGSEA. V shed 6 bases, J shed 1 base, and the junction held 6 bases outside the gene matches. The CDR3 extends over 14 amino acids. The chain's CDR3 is CSVGQVGSNQPQHF. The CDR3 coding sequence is TGCAGCGTCGGACAGGTAGGAAGCAATCAGCCCCAGCATTTT.